This paragraph covers one T cell receptor (beta chain) sequence. Its antigen is not identified. Germline CDR1 reads KGHDR; CDR2 reads SFDVKD. The CDR3 spans 17 residues. V was trimmed by 5 bases and J by 0 bases, leaving 16 bases between them. The data were obtained in a study of response to subunit inactivated influenza vaccine. TCRdb analysed the RT-PCR reads with MiXCR anew, one entry per CDR3 protein. The sample holds 550,000 to 800,000 distinct CDR3 sequences, approximately 13% seen once. Whole-study results and caveats: Authors suggested that a seasonal influenza vaccination recruits few new T cells each time.

The specimen comprised PBMCs from blood, sampled approximately 15 days before vaccination. The chain carries TRBV24-1 and TRBJ2-1; tentatively, D is TRBD1 (5 bases). This clonotype originated in a man aged 50-60 years who received an inactivated influenza vaccine. CDR3 amino acids: CATSGTGRRSSYNEQFF. The CDR3 DNA reads as TGTGCCACCAGTGGAACAGGCCGACGGAGCTCCTACAATGAGCAGTTCTTC.